This T cell receptor (beta chain) came from a study of T-cell memory formation after mild COVID-19. The CDR3 contains 13 residues. V lost 1 base to trimming and J lost 4 bases, with 7 bases between them. The germline gives CDR1 SGHTA, CDR2 FQGNSA. This clonotype was counted a few times. 5'RACE, which relied on constant-segment primers, yielded TCR alpha and TCR beta cDNA libraries carrying sample barcodes and UMIs. TCRdb re-called the 5' RACE reads through MiXCR, storing one row per CDR3 protein. The sample lists roughly 180,000 distinct CDR3 sequences; approximately 17% were seen once. The gene calls are TRBV7-2 and TRBJ1-1; D remains unclear. This sequence was found in a man between 18 and 29 years old who had mild COVID-19 (a few samples of this study predate the infection). Cell type and time point are not known. Sequenced input: PBMCs or a T cell subset sorted from them (not recorded which). The CDR3 coding sequence is TGTGCCAGCAGCTTAGACGGTCCCACTGAAGCTTTCTTT. Its protein product is CASSLDGPTEAFF.